The present T cell receptor beta chain was sequenced within a study of vaccination effects on CD4 cells after COVID-19. Study in general: Either the BNT162b2 or mRNA-1273 vaccine was given to participants in two doses.

A note on this clone: What it binds is not known.

Study results and limitations: Among infection- and vaccine-induced clones, marked clonal contraction occurred late after vaccination. Relatively few convalescent patients took part in the study, which had no early post-infection timepoints.

Germline CDR1 and CDR2: SGHTA and FQGTGA. The CDR3 is 16 amino acids. J gave up 6 bases and V 5 bases, and 10 bases lay outside the gene matches. TCRdb's table, derived via immunoSEQ multiplex PCR, lists solely in-frame clones and lacks some. The data show tens of thousands of clones, around two thirds seen once. ViraFEST used viral peptide pools to expand antigen-specific CD4+ T cells before sequencing. Between days 9 and 10 of culture, CD4+ T cells were separated out. Convalescent patients had PCR-confirmed SARS-CoV-2 infection between March and December 2020. The authors exchanged half the medium for IL-2 medium on days 3 and 7.

This clonotype was sampled from a human donor who had a prior SARS-CoV-2 infection. Specimen: CD4+ T cells from PBMCs cultured with a peptide pool, collected before COVID-19 vaccination. This rearrangement joins TRBV7-3 to TRBJ2-5; TRBD2 agrees at 12 bases. The CDR3 is CASSPTGLAGFKTQYF. The CDR3 DNA reads as TGTGCCAGCAGCCCAACAGGACTAGCGGGGTTTAAGACCCAGTACTTC.